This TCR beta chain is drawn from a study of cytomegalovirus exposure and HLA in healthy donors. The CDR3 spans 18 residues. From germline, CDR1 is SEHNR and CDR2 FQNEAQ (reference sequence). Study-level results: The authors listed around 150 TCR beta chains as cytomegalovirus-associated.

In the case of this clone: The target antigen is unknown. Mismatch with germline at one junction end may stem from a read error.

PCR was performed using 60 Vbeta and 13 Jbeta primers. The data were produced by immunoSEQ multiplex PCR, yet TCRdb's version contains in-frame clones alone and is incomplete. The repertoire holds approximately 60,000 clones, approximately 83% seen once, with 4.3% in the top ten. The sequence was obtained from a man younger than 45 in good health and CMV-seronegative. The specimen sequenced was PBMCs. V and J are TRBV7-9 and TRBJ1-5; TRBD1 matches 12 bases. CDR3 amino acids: CSSSFGTGGFRGNQPQHF. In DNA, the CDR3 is TGTTCCAGCAGCTTTGGGACAGGGGGCTTTAGAGGCAATCAGCCCCAGCATTTT.